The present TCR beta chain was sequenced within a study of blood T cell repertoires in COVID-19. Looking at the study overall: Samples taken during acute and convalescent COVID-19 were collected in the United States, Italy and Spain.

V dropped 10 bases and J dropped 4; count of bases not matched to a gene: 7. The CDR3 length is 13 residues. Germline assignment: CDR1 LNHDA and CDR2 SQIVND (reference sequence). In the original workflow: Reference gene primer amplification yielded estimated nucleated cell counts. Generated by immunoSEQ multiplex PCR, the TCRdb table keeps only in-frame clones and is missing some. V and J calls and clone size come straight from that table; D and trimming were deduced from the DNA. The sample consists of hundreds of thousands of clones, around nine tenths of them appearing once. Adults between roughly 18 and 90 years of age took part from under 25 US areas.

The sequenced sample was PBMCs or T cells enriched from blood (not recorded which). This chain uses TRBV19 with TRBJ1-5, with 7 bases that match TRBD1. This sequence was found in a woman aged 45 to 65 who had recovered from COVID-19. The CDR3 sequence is CATGDSLNQPQHF. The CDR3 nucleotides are TGTGCCACAGGGGACAGCCTAAATCAGCCCCAGCATTTT.